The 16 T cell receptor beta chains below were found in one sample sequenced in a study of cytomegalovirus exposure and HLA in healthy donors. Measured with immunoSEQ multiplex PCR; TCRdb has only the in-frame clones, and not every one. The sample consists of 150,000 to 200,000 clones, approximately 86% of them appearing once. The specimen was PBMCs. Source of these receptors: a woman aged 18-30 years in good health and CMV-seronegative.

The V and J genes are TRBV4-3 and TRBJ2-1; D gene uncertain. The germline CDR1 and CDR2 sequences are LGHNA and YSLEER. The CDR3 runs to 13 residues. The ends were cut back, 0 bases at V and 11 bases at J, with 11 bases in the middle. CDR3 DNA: TGCGCCAGCAGCCAAGATGGTGCGGATCAGCAGTTCTTC. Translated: CASSQDGADQQFF.

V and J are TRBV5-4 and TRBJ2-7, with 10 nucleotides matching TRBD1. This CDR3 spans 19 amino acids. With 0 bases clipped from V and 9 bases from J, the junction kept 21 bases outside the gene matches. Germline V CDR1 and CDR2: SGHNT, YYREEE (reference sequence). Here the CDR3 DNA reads TGTGCCAGCAGCTTGGCCGTCGGGACAGGGGCACTCTCCTACCCTGGGCAGTACTTC. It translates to CASSLAVGTGALSYPGQYF.

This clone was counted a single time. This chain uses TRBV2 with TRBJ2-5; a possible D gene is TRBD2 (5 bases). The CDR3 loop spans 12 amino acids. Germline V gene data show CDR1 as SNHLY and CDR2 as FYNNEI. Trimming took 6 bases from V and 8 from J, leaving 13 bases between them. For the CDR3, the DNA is TGTGCCAGCAGAGGAGAGGGAGAAACCCAGTACTTC. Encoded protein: CASRGEGETQYF. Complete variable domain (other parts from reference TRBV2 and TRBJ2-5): EPEVTQTPSHQVTQMGQEVILRCVPISNHLYFYWYRQILGQKVEFLVSFYNNEISEKSEIFDDQFSVERPDGSNFTLKIRSTKLEDSAMYFCASRGEGETQYFGPGTRLLVL.

CDR3 protein: CASSWGPDSNQPQHF. The CDR3 nucleotides are TGTGCCAGCAGCTGGGGGCCAGATAGCAATCAGCCCCAGCATTTT. The genes are TRBV5-6 and TRBJ1-5; D is perhaps TRBD1 (6 bases). The germline CDR1 and CDR2 sequences are SGHDT and YYEEEE. The CDR3 is made up of 15 amino acids. Trimming cost V 3 bases and J 0 bases, with 10 bases left between them.

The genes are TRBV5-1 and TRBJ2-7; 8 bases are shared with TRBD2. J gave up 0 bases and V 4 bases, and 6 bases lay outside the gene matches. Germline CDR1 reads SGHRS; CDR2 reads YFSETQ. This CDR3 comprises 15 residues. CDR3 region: CASSPRGGSSYEQYF. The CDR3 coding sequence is TGCGCCAGCAGCCCCCGGGGGGGCAGCTCCTACGAGCAGTACTTC.

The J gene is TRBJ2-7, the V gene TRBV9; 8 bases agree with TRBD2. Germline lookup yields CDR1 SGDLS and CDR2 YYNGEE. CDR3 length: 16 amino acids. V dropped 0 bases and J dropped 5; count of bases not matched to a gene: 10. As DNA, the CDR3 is TGTGCCAGCAGCGTAGCTGCAGCGGGAGTGAATCACGAGCAGTACTTC. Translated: CASSVAAAGVNHEQYF.

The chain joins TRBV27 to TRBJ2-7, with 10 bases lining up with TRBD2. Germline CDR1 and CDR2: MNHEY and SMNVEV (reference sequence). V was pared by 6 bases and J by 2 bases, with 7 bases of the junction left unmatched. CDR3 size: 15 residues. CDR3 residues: CASRIRAGGTYEQYF. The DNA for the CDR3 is TGTGCCAGCAGGATTCGAGCGGGAGGGACCTACGAGCAGTACTTC.

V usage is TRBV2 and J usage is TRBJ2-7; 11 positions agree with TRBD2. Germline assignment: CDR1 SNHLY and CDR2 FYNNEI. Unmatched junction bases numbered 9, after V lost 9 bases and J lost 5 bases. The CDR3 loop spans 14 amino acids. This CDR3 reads CASLYTSGSNEQYF. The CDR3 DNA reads TGTGCCAGTCTATACACTAGCGGGAGTAACGAGCAGTACTTC.

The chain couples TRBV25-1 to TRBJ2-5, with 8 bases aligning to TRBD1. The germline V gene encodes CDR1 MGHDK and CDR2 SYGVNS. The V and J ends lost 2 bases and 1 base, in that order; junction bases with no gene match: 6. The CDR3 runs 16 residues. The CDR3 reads CASSERWTGPQETQYF. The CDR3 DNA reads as TGTGCCAGCAGTGAACGCTGGACAGGGCCCCAAGAGACCCAGTACTTC.

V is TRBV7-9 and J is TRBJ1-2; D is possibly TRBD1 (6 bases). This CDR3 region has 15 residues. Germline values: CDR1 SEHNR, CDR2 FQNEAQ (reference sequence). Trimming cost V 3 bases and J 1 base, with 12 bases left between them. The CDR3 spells CASSFEGGRNYGYTF. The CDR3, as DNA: TGTGCCAGCAGCTTTGAAGGGGGACGTAACTATGGCTACACCTTC.

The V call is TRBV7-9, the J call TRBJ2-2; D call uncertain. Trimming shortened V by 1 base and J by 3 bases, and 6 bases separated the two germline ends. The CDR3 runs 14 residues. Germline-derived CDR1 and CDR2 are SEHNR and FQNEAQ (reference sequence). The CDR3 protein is CASSLEQYTGELFF. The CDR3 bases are TGTGCCAGCAGCTTAGAACAGTACACCGGGGAGCTGTTTTTT.

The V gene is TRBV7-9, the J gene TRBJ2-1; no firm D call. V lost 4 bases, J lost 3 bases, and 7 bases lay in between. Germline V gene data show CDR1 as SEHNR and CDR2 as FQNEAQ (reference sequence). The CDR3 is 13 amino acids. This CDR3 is CASSSNDYNEQFF. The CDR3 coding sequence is TGTGCCAGCAGCTCTAATGACTACAATGAGCAGTTCTTC.

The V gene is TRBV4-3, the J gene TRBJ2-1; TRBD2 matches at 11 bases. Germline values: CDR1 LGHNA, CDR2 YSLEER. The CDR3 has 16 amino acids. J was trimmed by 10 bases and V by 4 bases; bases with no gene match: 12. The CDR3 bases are TGCGCCAGCAGCCCGACCACAGCTAGCGGGAGGCGGGAGCAGTTCTTC. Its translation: CASSPTTASGRREQFF.

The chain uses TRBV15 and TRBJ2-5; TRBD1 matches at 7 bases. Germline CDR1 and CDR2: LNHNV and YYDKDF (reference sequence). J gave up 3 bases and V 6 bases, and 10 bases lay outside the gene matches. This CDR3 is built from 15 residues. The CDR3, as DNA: TGTGCCACCAGGGGGACAGCAACCTCGAAAGAGACCCAGTACTTC. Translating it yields CATRGTATSKETQYF.

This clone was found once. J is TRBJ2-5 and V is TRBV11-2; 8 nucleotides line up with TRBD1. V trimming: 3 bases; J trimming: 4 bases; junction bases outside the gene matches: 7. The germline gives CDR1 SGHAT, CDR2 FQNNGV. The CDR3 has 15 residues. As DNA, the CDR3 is TGTGCCAGCAGCTTTAGACAGGGGAGGAGAGAGACCCAGTACTTC. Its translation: CASSFRQGRRETQYF.

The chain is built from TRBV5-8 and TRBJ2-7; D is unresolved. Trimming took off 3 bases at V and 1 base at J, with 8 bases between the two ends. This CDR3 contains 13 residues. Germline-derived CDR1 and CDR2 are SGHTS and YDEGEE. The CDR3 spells CASSSEDSYEQYF. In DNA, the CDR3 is TGTGCCAGCAGCTCAGAGGATTCCTACGAGCAGTACTTC. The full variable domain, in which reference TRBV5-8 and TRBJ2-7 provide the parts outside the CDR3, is EAGVTQSPTHLIKTRGQQATLRCSPISGHTSVYWYQQALGLGLQFLLWYDEGEERNRGNFPPRFSGRQFPNYSSELNVNALELEDSALYLCASSSEDSYEQYFGPGTRLTVT.